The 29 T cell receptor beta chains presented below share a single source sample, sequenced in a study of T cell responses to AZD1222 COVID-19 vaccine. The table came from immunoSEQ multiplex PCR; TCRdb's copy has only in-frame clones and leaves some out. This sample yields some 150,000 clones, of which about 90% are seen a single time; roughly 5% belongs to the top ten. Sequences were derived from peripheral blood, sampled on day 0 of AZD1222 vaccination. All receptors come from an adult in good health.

The CDR3 sequence: CASSQRSPRTDTQYF. CDR3 in DNA: TGCGCCAGCAGCCAACGGTCGCCCCGCACAGATACGCAGTATTTT. J is TRBJ2-3 and V is TRBV5-1, with D unclear. CDR1 and CDR2 (germline): SGHRS, YFSETQ. This CDR3 has 15 amino acids. With 4 bases removed from V and 1 base from J, the gap between germline ends came to 13 bases.

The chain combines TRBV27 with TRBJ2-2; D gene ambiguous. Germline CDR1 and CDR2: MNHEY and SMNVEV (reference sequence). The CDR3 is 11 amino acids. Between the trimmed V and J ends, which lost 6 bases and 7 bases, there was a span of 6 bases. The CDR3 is CASRVNGELFF. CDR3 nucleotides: TGTGCCAGCAGGGTGAACGGGGAGCTGTTTTTT.

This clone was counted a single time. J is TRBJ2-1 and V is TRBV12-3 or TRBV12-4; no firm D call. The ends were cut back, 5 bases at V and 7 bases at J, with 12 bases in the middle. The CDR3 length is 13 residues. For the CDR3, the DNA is TGTGCCAGCAGTGAGAGATCGACGAATGAGCAGTTCTTC. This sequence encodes CASSERSTNEQFF.

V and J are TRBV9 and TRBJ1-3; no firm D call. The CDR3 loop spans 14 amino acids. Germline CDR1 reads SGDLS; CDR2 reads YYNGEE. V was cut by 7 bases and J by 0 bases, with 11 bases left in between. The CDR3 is CASAEQSSGNTIYF. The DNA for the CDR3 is TGTGCCAGCGCTGAACAGAGCTCTGGAAACACCATATATTTT.

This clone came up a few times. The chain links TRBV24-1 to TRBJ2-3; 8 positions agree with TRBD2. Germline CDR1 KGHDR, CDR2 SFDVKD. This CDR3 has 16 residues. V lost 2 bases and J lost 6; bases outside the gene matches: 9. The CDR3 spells CATSDSSSGSPDTQYF. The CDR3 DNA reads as TGTGCCACCAGTGATTCCTCAAGCGGGAGTCCCGATACGCAGTATTTT.

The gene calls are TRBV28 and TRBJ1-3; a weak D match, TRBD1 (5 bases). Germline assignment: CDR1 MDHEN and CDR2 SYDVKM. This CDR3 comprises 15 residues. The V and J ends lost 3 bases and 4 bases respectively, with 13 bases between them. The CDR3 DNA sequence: TGTGCCAGCAGTTTTTGGACACTGGGGGGAAACACCATATATTTT. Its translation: CASSFWTLGGNTIYF.

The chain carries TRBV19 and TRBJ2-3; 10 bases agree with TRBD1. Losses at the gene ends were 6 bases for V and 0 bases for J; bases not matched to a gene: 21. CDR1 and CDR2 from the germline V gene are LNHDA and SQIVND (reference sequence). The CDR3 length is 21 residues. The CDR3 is CASSPLPGQGNGTTSTDTQYF. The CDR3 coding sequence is TGTGCCAGTAGCCCCTTGCCGGGACAGGGGAATGGTACTACTAGCACAGATACGCAGTATTTT.

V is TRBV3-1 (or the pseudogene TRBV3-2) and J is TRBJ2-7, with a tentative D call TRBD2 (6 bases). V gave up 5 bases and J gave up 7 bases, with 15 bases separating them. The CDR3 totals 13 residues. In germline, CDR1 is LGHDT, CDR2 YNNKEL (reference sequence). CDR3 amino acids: CASSAGRPGEQYF. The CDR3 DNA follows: TGTGCCAGCAGCGCGGGACGACCGGGGGAGCAGTACTTC.

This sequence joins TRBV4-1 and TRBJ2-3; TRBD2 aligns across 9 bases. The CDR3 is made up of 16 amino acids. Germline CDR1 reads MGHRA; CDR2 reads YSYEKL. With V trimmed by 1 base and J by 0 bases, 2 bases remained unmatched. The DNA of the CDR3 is TGCGCCAGCAGCCAAGTAGCGGGGGTTAGCACAGATACGCAGTATTTT. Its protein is CASSQVAGVSTDTQYF.

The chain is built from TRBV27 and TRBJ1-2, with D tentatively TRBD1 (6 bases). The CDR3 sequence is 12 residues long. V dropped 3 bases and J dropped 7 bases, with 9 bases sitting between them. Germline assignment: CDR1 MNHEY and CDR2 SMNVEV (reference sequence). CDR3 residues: CASSFRGFGYTF. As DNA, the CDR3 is TGTGCCAGCAGTTTCAGGGGATTTGGCTACACCTTC.

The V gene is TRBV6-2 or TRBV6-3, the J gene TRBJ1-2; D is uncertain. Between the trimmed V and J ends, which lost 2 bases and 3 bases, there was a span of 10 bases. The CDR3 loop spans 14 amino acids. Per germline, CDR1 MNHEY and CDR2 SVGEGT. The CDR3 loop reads CASSYDNSYYGYTF. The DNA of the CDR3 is TGTGCCAGCAGTTACGACAACTCTTACTATGGCTACACCTTC.

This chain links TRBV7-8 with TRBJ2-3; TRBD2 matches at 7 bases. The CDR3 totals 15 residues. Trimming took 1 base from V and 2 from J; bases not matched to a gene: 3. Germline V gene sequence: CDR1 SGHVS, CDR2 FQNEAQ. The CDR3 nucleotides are TGTGCCAGCAGCTTAGTGGGGGACTACACAGATACGCAGTATTTT. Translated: CASSLVGDYTDTQYF.

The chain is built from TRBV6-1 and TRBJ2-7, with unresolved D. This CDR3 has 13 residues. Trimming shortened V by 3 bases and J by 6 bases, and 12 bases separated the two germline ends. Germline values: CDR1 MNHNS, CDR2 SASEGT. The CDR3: CASSETLVFEQYF. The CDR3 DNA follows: TGTGCCAGCAGTGAGACATTGGTGTTCGAGCAGTACTTC.

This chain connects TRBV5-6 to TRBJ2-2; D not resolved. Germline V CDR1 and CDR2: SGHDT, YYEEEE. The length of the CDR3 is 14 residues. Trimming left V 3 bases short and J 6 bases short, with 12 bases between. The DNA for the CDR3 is TGTGCCAGCAGCTCCCTAGGTTGGGCCGGGGAGCTGTTTTTT. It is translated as CASSSLGWAGELFF.

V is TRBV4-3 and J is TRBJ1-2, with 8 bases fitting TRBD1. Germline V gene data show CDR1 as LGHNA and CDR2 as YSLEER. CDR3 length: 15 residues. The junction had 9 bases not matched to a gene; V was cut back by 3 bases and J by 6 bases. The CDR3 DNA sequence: TGCGCCAGCAGCCACGCGAGGACAGGGCGTGATGGCTACACCTTC. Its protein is CASSHARTGRDGYTF.

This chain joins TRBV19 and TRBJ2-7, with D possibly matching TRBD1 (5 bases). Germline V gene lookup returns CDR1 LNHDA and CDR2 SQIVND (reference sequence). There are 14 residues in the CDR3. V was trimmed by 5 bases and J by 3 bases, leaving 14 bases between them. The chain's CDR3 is CASSGHQGFYEQYF. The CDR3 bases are TGTGCCAGTAGTGGACATCAGGGTTTCTACGAGCAGTACTTC.

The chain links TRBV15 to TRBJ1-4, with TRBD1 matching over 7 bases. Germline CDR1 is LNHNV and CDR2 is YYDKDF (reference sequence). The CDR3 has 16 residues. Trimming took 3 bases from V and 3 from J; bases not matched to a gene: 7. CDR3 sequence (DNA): TGTGCCACCAGCAGGGAGCAGGGGGTAGCTAATGAAAAACTGTTTTTT. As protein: CATSREQGVANEKLFF.

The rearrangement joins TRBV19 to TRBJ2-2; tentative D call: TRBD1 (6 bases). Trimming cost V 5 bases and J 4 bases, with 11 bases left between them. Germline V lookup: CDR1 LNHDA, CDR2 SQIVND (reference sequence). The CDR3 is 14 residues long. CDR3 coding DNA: TGTGCCAGTAGTGCAGGGGCATTCACCGGGGAGCTGTTTTTT. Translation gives CASSAGAFTGELFF.

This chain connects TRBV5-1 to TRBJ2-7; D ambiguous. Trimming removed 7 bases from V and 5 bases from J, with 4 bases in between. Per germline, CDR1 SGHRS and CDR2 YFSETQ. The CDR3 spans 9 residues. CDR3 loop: CASVNEQYF. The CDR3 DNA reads TGCGCCAGCGTAAACGAGCAGTACTTC.

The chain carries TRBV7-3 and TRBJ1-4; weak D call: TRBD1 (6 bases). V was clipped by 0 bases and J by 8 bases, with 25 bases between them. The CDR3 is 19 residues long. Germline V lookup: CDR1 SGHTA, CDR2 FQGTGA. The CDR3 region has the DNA TGTGCCAGCAGCTTAACGCCGGATGGCCCCGGGAACCAGGGGGAAAAACTGTTTTTT. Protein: CASSLTPDGPGNQGEKLFF. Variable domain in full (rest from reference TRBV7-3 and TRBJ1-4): GAGVSQTPSNKVTEKGKYVELRCDPISGHTALYWYRQSLGQGPEFLIYFQGTGAADDSGLPNDRFFAVRPEGSVSTLKIQRTERGDSAVYLCASSLTPDGPGNQGEKLFFGSGTQLSVL.

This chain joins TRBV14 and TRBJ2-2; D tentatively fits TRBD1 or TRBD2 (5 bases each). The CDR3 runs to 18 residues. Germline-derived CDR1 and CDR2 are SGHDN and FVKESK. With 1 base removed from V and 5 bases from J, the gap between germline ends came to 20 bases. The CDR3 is CASSQVLGGTPKTGELFF. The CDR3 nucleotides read TGTGCCAGCAGCCAAGTCCTAGGTGGGACCCCTAAGACCGGGGAGCTGTTTTTT.

This CDR3 reads CAWSVISNTEAFF. DNA of the CDR3: TGTGCCTGGAGTGTTATCAGCAACACTGAAGCTTTCTTT. This sequence joins TRBV30 and TRBJ1-1; D ambiguous. This CDR3 region has 13 residues. Trimming shortened V by 0 bases and J by 2 bases, and 7 bases separated the two germline ends. Looked up from germline, CDR1 is GTSNPN and CDR2 is SVGIG (reference sequence).

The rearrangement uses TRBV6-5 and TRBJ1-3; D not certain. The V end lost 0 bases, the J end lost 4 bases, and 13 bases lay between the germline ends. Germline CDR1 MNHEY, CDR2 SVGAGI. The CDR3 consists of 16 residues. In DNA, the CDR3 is TGTGCCAGCAGTTACTCGGAATCCGCGAGAGGAAACACCATATATTTT. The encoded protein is CASSYSESARGNTIYF.

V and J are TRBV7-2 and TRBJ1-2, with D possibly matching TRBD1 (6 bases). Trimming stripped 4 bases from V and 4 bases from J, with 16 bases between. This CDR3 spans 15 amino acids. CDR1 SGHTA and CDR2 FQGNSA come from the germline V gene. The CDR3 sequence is CASSSFRQAAYGYTF. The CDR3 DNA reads TGTGCCAGCAGCTCGTTCCGACAGGCCGCCTATGGCTACACCTTC.

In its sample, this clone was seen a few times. CDR3 nucleotide sequence: TGTGCCAGCAGTAGGAAGACAGGGGAACCTGGAAACACCATATATTTT. This sequence encodes CASSRKTGEPGNTIYF. V gene TRBV28 combines with J gene TRBJ1-3, with 8 positions matching TRBD1. Looked up from germline, CDR1 is MDHEN and CDR2 is SYDVKM. This CDR3 has 16 residues. V lost 5 bases to trimming and J lost 2 bases; unmatched junction nucleotides: 8.

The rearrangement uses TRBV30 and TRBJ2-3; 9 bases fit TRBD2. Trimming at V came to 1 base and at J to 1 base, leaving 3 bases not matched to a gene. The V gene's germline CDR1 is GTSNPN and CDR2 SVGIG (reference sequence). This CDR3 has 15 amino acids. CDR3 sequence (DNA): TGTGCCTGGAGTGAGGGACTAGCCGGCACAGATACGCAGTATTTT. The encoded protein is CAWSEGLAGTDTQYF.

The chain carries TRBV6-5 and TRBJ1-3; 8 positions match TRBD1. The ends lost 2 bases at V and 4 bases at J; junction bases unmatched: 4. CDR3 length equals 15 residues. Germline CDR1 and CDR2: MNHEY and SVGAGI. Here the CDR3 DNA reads TGTGCCAGCAGTTACGGCGGGACAGGAGGAAACACCATATATTTT. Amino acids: CASSYGGTGGNTIYF.

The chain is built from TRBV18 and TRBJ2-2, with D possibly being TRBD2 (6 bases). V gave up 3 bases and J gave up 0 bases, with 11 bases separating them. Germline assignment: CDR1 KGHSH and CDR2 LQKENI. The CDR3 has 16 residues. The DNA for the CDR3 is TGTGCCAGCTCACCGGGGGGAGCCCCGAACACCGGGGAGCTGTTTTTT. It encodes CASSPGGAPNTGELFF.

The CDR3 spells CASSPMGTGGYEQYF. CDR3 nucleotide sequence: TGTGCCAGCAGCCCAATGGGTACAGGGGGCTACGAGCAGTACTTC. The gene calls are TRBV5-4 and TRBJ2-7; TRBD1 aligns across 8 bases. V lost 4 bases, J lost 3 bases, and 9 bases stayed unmatched. The CDR3 runs 15 residues. The germline V gene encodes CDR1 SGHNT and CDR2 YYREEE (reference sequence).